These 16 T cell receptor beta chains share one sample of origin, sequenced in a study of molecular identifiers for immune sequencing clone quantification. TCRdb re-called the PCR reads with MiXCR, one entry per CDR3 protein. Of about 500,000 distinct CDR3 sequences listed, around 21% are singletons. Material for sequencing was naive CD8+ T cells from blood, with Jurkat cell RNA spiked in. Subset noted: FACS-sorted CD8+CD4-CCR7+CD45RA+ naive T cells. These receptors all come from a human donor in good health. Some libraries in this study had Jurkat cell RNA spiked in.

V gene TRBV3-1 combines with J gene TRBJ2-7; no reliable D call. The CDR3 is 14 residues long. V lost 3 bases, J lost 5 bases, and 14 bases lay in between. The germline gives CDR1 LGHDT, CDR2 YNNKEL (reference sequence). In DNA form, the CDR3 reads TGTGCCAGCAGCCATAACCTCGCAAGGGACGAGCAGTACTTC. This translates into CASSHNLARDEQYF.

This clonotype was detected only a few times. V usage is TRBV5-4 and J usage is TRBJ2-2; D unresolved. The V gene's germline CDR1 is SGHNT and CDR2 YYREEE (reference sequence). V gave up 1 base and J gave up 6 bases, with 10 bases separating them. The CDR3 length is 14 residues. This CDR3 reads CASSLWSGAGELFF. CDR3 DNA: TGTGCCAGCAGCTTGTGGAGTGGTGCCGGGGAGCTGTTTTTT.

In the case of this clonotype: At one end, the junction sequence differs from germline, possibly due to a read error. J is TRBJ2-3 and V is TRBV5-4; TRBD2 is a possible D gene (6 bases). CDR1 and CDR2 (germline): SGHNT, YYREEE (reference sequence). This CDR3 spans 17 amino acids. CDR3 sequence reads: CASSSTTRPRSTDTRYF. In DNA, the CDR3 is TGTGCCAGCAGCTCGACGACTAGACCAAGGAGCACAGATACGCGGTATTTT.

This clonotype was detected many times. The V call is TRBV5-1, the J call TRBJ2-3, with 7 nucleotides matching TRBD1. This CDR3 spans 15 amino acids. The V segment lost 3 bases and the J segment 0 bases; nucleotides outside the gene matches: 4. Looked up from germline, CDR1 is SGHRS and CDR2 is YFSETQ. CDR3 sequence reads: CASSSDRASTDTQYF. Here the CDR3 DNA reads TGCGCCAGCAGCTCTGACAGGGCTAGCACAGATACGCAGTATTTT. The variable domain in full, with the rest retrieved from reference TRBV5-1 and TRBJ2-3, is KAGVTQTPRYLIKTRGQQVTLSCSPISGHRSVSWYQQTPGQGLQFLFEYFSETQRNKGNFPGRFSGRQFSNSRSEMNVSTLELGDSALYLCASSSDRASTDTQYFGPGTRLTVL.

The chain recombines TRBV9 with TRBJ2-1; 7 bases fit TRBD2. This CDR3 comprises 15 residues. Germline V lookup: CDR1 SGDLS, CDR2 YYNGEE. V trimming: 1 base; J trimming: 2 bases; junction bases outside the gene matches: 3. The DNA for the CDR3 is TGTGCCAGCAGCGTATTGAGCGGGACCTACAATGAGCAGTTCTTC. It yields the protein CASSVLSGTYNEQFF.

This clonotype came up a few times. The rearrangement uses TRBV9 and TRBJ2-1, with D tentatively TRBD2 (5 bases). The CDR3 totals 18 residues. V was clipped by 2 bases and J by 2 bases, with 20 bases between them. The V gene's germline CDR1 is SGDLS and CDR2 YYNGEE. The CDR3 sequence: CASSVDGLAEYPYNEQFF. The CDR3 nucleotides read TGTGCCAGCAGCGTTGATGGACTGGCCGAGTACCCCTACAATGAGCAGTTCTTC.

This clonotype was counted only a few times. This chain connects TRBV6-5 to TRBJ2-5; D may match TRBD1 or TRBD2 (5 bases each). Per the germline V gene, CDR1 is MNHEY and CDR2 is SVGAGI. This CDR3 spans 16 amino acids. V lost 2 bases, J lost 4 bases, and 17 bases lay in between. The CDR3, as DNA: TGTGCCAGCAGTTACACCCCCCGGGACGGTGGAGAGACCCAGTACTTC. Its translation is CASSYTPRDGGETQYF.

Concerning this clonotype itself: A much more abundant neighbour one base away suggests this may be a read error. This chain uses TRBV29-1 with TRBJ2-7, with 7 bases that match TRBD1. This CDR3 is 14 amino acids long. Germline V CDR1 and CDR2: SQVTM, ANQGSEA. Germline trimming cut 7 bases from V and 0 bases from J; bases unmatched to any gene: 9. CDR3 residues: CSAGETGSSYEQYF. CDR3 coding DNA: TGCAGCGCTGGGGAGACAGGGAGCTCCTACGAGCAGTACTTC.

Notes on this clonotype: Sequence at one end of the junction differs from germline and may be a read error. The chain recombines TRBV7-8 with TRBJ2-3, with 10 bases fitting TRBD2. Germline CDR1 is SGHVS and CDR2 is FQNEAQ. This CDR3 has 14 residues. The CDR3, as DNA: TGTGCCAGCAGCTTTAGCGGGGGGACAGATACGCAGTGTTTT. Protein product: CASSFSGGTDTQCF.

V and J are TRBV30 and TRBJ2-7, with a tentative D call TRBD1 (5 bases). Deletions cut 2 bases from V and 2 bases from J, with 13 bases between. Germline values: CDR1 GTSNPN, CDR2 SVGIG (reference sequence). The CDR3 is made up of 14 amino acids. The CDR3 DNA reads TGTGCCTGGAGTATCGACAGTAGGCCCTACGAGCAGTACTTC. Protein sequence: CAWSIDSRPYEQYF.

This clonotype was picked up one time. The CDR3 here is CAWSVRVDTQYF. The CDR3 DNA sequence: TGTGCCTGGAGTGTACGGGTGGATACGCAGTATTTT. The chain couples TRBV30 to TRBJ2-3; no reliable D call. CDR1 and CDR2 from the germline V gene are GTSNPN and SVGIG (reference sequence). V was clipped by 0 bases and J by 6 bases, with 7 bases between them. This CDR3 spans 12 amino acids.

The chain couples TRBV5-6 to TRBJ2-1; D perhaps matches TRBD2 (5 bases). V was clipped by 0 bases and J by 6 bases, with 10 bases between them. Germline-derived CDR1 and CDR2 are SGHDT and YYEEEE. This CDR3 has 14 residues. This CDR3 reads CASSLGSGFNEQFF. The CDR3, as DNA: TGTGCCAGCAGCTTGGGGTCGGGGTTCAATGAGCAGTTCTTC.

At least ten counts were recorded for this clonotype. CDR3 sequence (DNA): TGTGCCAGCACCCTGGACCCTTTTTACACTGAAGCTTTCTTT. Protein product: CASTLDPFYTEAFF. This sequence joins TRBV28 and TRBJ1-1; D unresolved. Germline V gene data show CDR1 as MDHEN and CDR2 as SYDVKM. V gave up 7 bases and J gave up 3 bases, with 15 bases separating them. The CDR3 is 14 residues long.

This clonotype was recorded a few times. The chain is built from TRBV7-9 and TRBJ2-1, with TRBD2 identical over 7 bases. This CDR3 is built from 12 residues. Germline CDR1 reads SEHNR; CDR2 reads FQNEAQ (reference sequence). J was trimmed by 10 bases and V by 4 bases; bases with no gene match: 4. CDR3 in DNA: TGTGCCAGCAGCTCGGAGCGGGGAGAGCAGTTCTTC. Amino acid sequence: CASSSERGEQFF.

This clonotype was detected a few times. The CDR3 is CASSQGQQGNYNEQFF. The CDR3 DNA reads TGTGCCAGCAGCCAGGGGCAACAGGGGAACTACAATGAGCAGTTCTTC. V usage is TRBV13 and J usage is TRBJ2-1; 7 positions agree with TRBD1. Germline values: CDR1 PRHDT, CDR2 FYEKMQ (reference sequence). Trimming cost V 5 bases and J 3 bases; bases outside gene matches: 10. The CDR3 runs to 16 residues.

Details on this clonotype: The junction departs from the called germline gene at one end, perhaps through a read error. The rearrangement joins TRBV14 to TRBJ2-7, with D possibly being TRBD2 (6 bases). Per germline, CDR1 SGHDN and CDR2 FVKESK. There are 14 residues in the CDR3. CDR3 region: CASGQGTVSYEQYF. The CDR3 DNA reads TGTGCCAGCGGCCAAGGGACTGTCTCCTACGAGCAGTACTTC.